This T cell receptor beta chain was documented in a study of blood T cell repertoires in COVID-19. Study summary: T cells, B-cell-depleted T cells, or PBMCs provided the cDNA or gDNA that served as material.

Sequencing used immunoSEQ multiplex PCR; TCRdb keeps in-frame clones, though not all of them. The sample lists some 220,000 clones; 80% to 90% were seen once. The V and J ends lost 3 bases and 3 bases, in that order; junction bases with no gene match: 3. CDR1 and CDR2 from the germline V gene are SGHDN and FVKESK. The CDR3 has 14 residues. The TCR comes from a man in his forties or fifties with active or convalescent COVID-19. Source material: peripheral blood. This chain joins TRBV14 and TRBJ2-7, with 9 bases fitting TRBD2. CDR3 in DNA: TGTGCCAGCAGCCAGATAGCGGGAGTCTACGAGCAGTACTTC. It is translated as CASSQIAGVYEQYF.